The 31 T cell receptor beta chains presented below share a single source sample, sequenced in a study of CD8+ T cells in alopecia areata. Extracted RNA was reverse transcribed into cDNA, the sequencing template. Repertoires were generated with immunoSEQ multiplex PCR, while TCRdb's copy carries only in-frame clones and drops some. The sample lists under 300,000 clones, about 60% occurring once. The sample's treatment: oral pan-JAK inhibitor, 5-10 mg twice daily. The sequenced sample was CD4+ T cells sorted from blood, obtained around week 53, from a patient treated with tofacitinib. These TCRs come from a human donor with alopecia areata.

This chain connects TRBV5-1 to TRBJ2-1; no clear D gene. The V end was cut by 0 bases, the J end by 6 bases, with 13 bases between. The CDR3 consists of 15 residues. The germline V gene encodes CDR1 SGHRS and CDR2 YFSETQ. The DNA for the CDR3 is TGCGCCAGCAGCTTGGCCGATAGGGTTGGCAATGAGCAGTTCTTC. Its translation: CASSLADRVGNEQFF. Looking up the rest from reference TRBV5-1 and TRBJ2-1 gives the full variable domain: KAGVTQTPRYLIKTRGQQVTLSCSPISGHRSVSWYQQTPGQGLQFLFEYFSETQRNKGNFPGRFSGRQFSNSRSEMNVSTLELGDSALYLCASSLADRVGNEQFFGPGTRLTVL.

Concerning this clone: The identical CDR3 is also encoded by other nucleotide sequences in the sample. The chain is built from TRBV30 and TRBJ2-7; D remains ambiguous. This CDR3 is built from 12 residues. Looked up from germline, CDR1 is GTSNPN and CDR2 is SVGIG (reference sequence). V was pared by 4 bases and J by 1 base, with 8 bases between. CDR3 sequence: CAWTGSSYEQYF. CDR3 nucleotides: TGTGCCTGGACCGGGTCTTCCTACGAGCAGTACTTC. Full variable domain (rest looked up from reference TRBV30 and TRBJ2-7): SQTIHQWPATLVQPVGSPLSLECTVEGTSNPNLYWYRQAAGRGLQLLFYSVGIGQISSEVPQNLSASRPQDRQFILSSKKLLLSDSGFYLCAWTGSSYEQYFGPGTRLTVT.

The chain couples TRBV7-2 to TRBJ1-2, with D unresolved. Germline CDR1 reads SGHTA; CDR2 reads FQGNSA. The CDR3 consists of 14 residues. V gave up 3 bases and J gave up 4 bases, with 12 bases separating them. In DNA form, the CDR3 reads TGTGCCAGCAGCTTCCCGGTGGCCTTCTATGGCTACACCTTC. Translating gives CASSFPVAFYGYTF.

The genes are TRBV6-5 and TRBJ2-3, with D perhaps given as TRBD1 or TRBD2 (6 bases each). Trimming took off 2 bases at V and 11 bases at J, with 23 bases between the two ends. Looked up from germline, CDR1 is MNHEY and CDR2 is SVGAGI. The CDR3 totals 16 residues. This CDR3 is CASSYVSRGGTGQQYF. The CDR3 DNA is TGTGCCAGCAGTTACGTTTCTCGAGGGGGGACCGGGCAGCAGTATTTT.

This rearrangement joins TRBV30 to TRBJ2-6; possibly TRBD1 or TRBD2 for D (5 bases each). The CDR3 runs to 19 residues. CDR1 and CDR2 from the germline V gene are GTSNPN and SVGIG (reference sequence). V lost 5 bases to trimming and J lost 2 bases, with 25 bases between them. The CDR3 is CAWETIRDPRAPGANVLTF. CDR3 DNA sequence: TGTGCCTGGGAGACGATCCGGGACCCGCGAGCCCCTGGGGCCAACGTCCTGACTTTC.

The chain couples TRBV27 to TRBJ2-3; D is unresolved. The CDR3 has 14 amino acids. V gave up 2 bases and J gave up 4 bases, with 10 bases separating them. Germline V gene sequence: CDR1 MNHEY, CDR2 SMNVEV (reference sequence). DNA of the CDR3: TGTGCCAGCAGTTTAAAAGGGTGGGCAGATACGCAGTATTTT. It translates to CASSLKGWADTQYF.

The chain combines TRBV30 with TRBJ1-4; TRBD1 might be the D (6 bases). Germline values: CDR1 GTSNPN, CDR2 SVGIG (reference sequence). The ends were cut back, 1 base at V and 8 bases at J, with 11 bases in the middle. CDR3 size: 13 residues. The CDR3 reads CAWSAGATEKLFF. The CDR3, as DNA: TGTGCCTGGAGTGCGGGGGCAACGGAAAAACTGTTTTTT.

The chain uses TRBV6-5 and TRBJ1-1; no firm D call. The length of the CDR3 is 11 residues. CDR1 MNHEY and CDR2 SVGAGI come from the germline V gene. V gave up 4 bases and J gave up 8 bases, with 8 bases separating them. For the CDR3, the DNA is TGTGCCAGCAGTTTAACCCGGGAAGCTTTCTTT. Translation: CASSLTREAFF.

This chain connects TRBV16 to TRBJ1-6, with TRBD1 identical over 8 bases. After removal of 3 bases from V and 10 bases from J, the junction contained 5 bases not matched to a gene. The CDR3 has 14 amino acids. Germline lookup yields CDR1 KGHSY and CDR2 FQNENV. DNA for the CDR3: TGTGCCAGCAGCCAGACAGGGGTGGGCTCACCCCTCCACTTT. Translation: CASSQTGVGSPLHF.

The rearrangement uses TRBV7-2 and TRBJ2-2; 7 nucleotides align to TRBD1. V was clipped by 4 bases and J by 1 base; unmatched bases: 0. The CDR3 has 14 amino acids. CDR1 and CDR2 (germline): SGHTA, FQGNSA. The CDR3 nucleotides read TGTGCCAGCAGCTGGACAGGGAACACCGGGGAGCTGTTTTTT. Amino acids: CASSWTGNTGELFF.

The V call is TRBV6-6, the J call TRBJ1-6, with 9 bases matching TRBD1. The trim removed 4 bases at V and 9 bases at J, leaving 4 bases unmatched. The CDR3 covers 14 residues. Germline CDR1 reads MNHNY; CDR2 reads SVGAGI (reference sequence). CDR3 sequence reads: CASSSRDRASPLHF. CDR3 sequence (DNA): TGTGCCAGCAGTTCTCGGGACAGGGCTTCACCCCTCCACTTT.

The V gene is TRBV5-6, the J gene TRBJ1-1; no clear D. CDR1 is SGHDT and CDR2 is YYEEEE in the germline V gene. The CDR3 sequence is 14 residues long. The V gene lost 1 base and the J gene lost 4 bases, with 11 bases spanning the gap. In nucleotides, the CDR3 is TGTGCCAGCAGCTTGTTGGCCGGGCCCACTGAAGCTTTCTTT. Its translation: CASSLLAGPTEAFF.

This chain uses TRBV4-2 with TRBJ2-1; a weak D match, TRBD2 (7 bases). The CDR3 runs to 16 residues. V lost 4 bases, J lost 6 bases, and 19 bases lay in between. The germline V gene encodes CDR1 LGHNA and CDR2 YNFKEQ. The CDR3 here is CASSPRTGGDGNEQFF. The CDR3 DNA follows: TGTGCCAGCAGCCCTCGAACGGGGGGCGACGGCAATGAGCAGTTCTTC.

This chain links TRBV29-1 with TRBJ2-6, with 11 positions matching TRBD1. Germline values: CDR1 SQVTM, CDR2 ANQGSEA. This CDR3 spans 16 amino acids. With V trimmed by 6 bases and J by 0 bases, 4 bases remained unmatched. The CDR3 region is CSVRTGGYSGANVLTF. The CDR3 DNA sequence: TGCAGCGTGCGGACAGGGGGCTACTCTGGGGCCAACGTCCTGACTTTC.

This clone showed up just a few times. This chain links TRBV21-1 with TRBJ2-7. TRBV21-1 is a pseudogene locus. This CDR3 spans 13 amino acids. The DNA for the CDR3 is TGTGCCAGCCGGGGGCACAGGAACTACGAGCAGTACTTC. Translated, it gives CASRGHRNYEQYF.

The sample holds a few counts of this clone. The rearrangement uses TRBV7-3 and TRBJ2-5, with 7 bases identical to TRBD1. CDR3 length: 14 amino acids. Germline CDR1 SGHTA, CDR2 FQGTGA. The junction had 5 bases not matched to a gene; V was cut back by 2 bases and J by 5 bases. The CDR3 sequence is CASSLSQGKETQYF. DNA for the CDR3: TGTGCCAGCAGCTTATCACAGGGGAAGGAGACCCAGTACTTC.

This clone was observed once. The rearrangement links TRBV30 to TRBJ1-5; TRBD1 might be the D (6 bases). The CDR3 sequence is 15 residues long. Between the trimmed V and J ends, which lost 3 bases and 4 bases, there was a span of 16 bases. In germline, CDR1 is GTSNPN, CDR2 SVGIG (reference sequence). CDR3 nucleotide sequence: TGTGCCTGGAGCCCCCCCACAGGGACGAATCAGCCCCAGCATTTT. Its protein is CAWSPPTGTNQPQHF.

V is TRBV4-1 and J is TRBJ2-5; D not certain. From germline, CDR1 is MGHRA and CDR2 YSYEKL. Trimming removed 5 bases from V and 6 bases from J, with 16 bases in between. This CDR3 is 14 amino acids long. CDR3 coding DNA: TGCGCCAGCAGCGAACCGGGCCTCGGTCAGACCCAGTACTTC. Translation: CASSEPGLGQTQYF.

This sequence joins TRBV5-1 and TRBJ2-7; D uncertain. In germline, CDR1 is SGHRS, CDR2 YFSETQ. This CDR3 region has 15 residues. Trimming removed 0 bases from V and 4 bases from J, with 14 bases in between. CDR3 sequence (DNA): TGCGCCAGCAGCTTGGGAGTTTCGATAGGGTACGAGCAGTACTTC. Protein: CASSLGVSIGYEQYF.

This clone was observed a few times. The chain combines TRBV30 with TRBJ2-2, with TRBD1 as a possible D gene (6 bases). The ends were cut back, 2 bases at V and 1 base at J, with 11 bases in the middle. Looked up from germline, CDR1 is GTSNPN and CDR2 is SVGIG (reference sequence). CDR3 length equals 15 residues. The CDR3 here is CAWSSDSLNTGELFF. CDR3 DNA: TGTGCCTGGAGTTCGGACAGCTTGAACACCGGGGAGCTGTTTTTT.

The gene calls are TRBV29-1 and TRBJ2-3, with D perhaps matching TRBD2 (7 bases). The length of the CDR3 is 16 residues. The germline V gene has CDR1 SQVTM and CDR2 ANQGSEA. V was clipped by 4 bases and J by 2 bases, with 19 bases between them. The CDR3 DNA is TGCAGCGTTGGCGGCCCCCGGGGGGCAAACACAGATACGCAGTATTTT. As protein: CSVGGPRGANTDTQYF.

The chain links TRBV7-3 to TRBJ2-7; TRBD1 matches 7 bases. The CDR3 extends over 13 amino acids. J gave up 3 bases and V 6 bases, and 5 bases lay outside the gene matches. Germline values: CDR1 SGHTA, CDR2 FQGTGA. CDR3 DNA sequence: TGTGCCAGCAGTCGGACAGGCCTCTACGAGCAGTACTTC. This codes for CASSRTGLYEQYF.

V is TRBV9 and J is TRBJ1-5; D is unclear. Germline V gene lookup returns CDR1 SGDLS and CDR2 YYNGEE. This CDR3 has 13 amino acids. Trimming removed 0 bases at V and 5 bases at J, with 6 bases between. The CDR3 nucleotides are TGTGCCAGCAGCGTAGACGTAGATCAGCCCCAGCATTTT. It yields the protein CASSVDVDQPQHF.

This clone was seen a handful of times. The V call is TRBV18, the J call TRBJ1-4; D gene ambiguous. The CDR3 runs 12 residues. Germline assignment: CDR1 KGHSH and CDR2 LQKENI. With 3 bases removed from V and 7 bases from J, the gap between germline ends came to 6 bases. CDR3 bases: TGTGCCAGCTCACCGGGAGGTGAAAAACTGTTTTTT. Amino acids: CASSPGGEKLFF.

CDR3 nucleotide sequence: TGTGCCAGCAGTTACCACGTGGGGACTGGGGCCAACGTCCTGACTTTC. It encodes CASSYHVGTGANVLTF. The gene calls are TRBV6-5 and TRBJ2-6; D call uncertain. The ends were cut back, 2 bases at V and 2 bases at J, with 10 bases in the middle. The CDR3 runs 16 residues. From germline, CDR1 is MNHEY and CDR2 SVGAGI.

V gene TRBV30 combines with J gene TRBJ2-6; D might be TRBD1 or TRBD2, each matching 5 bases. Trimming removed 1 base at V and 4 bases at J, with 11 bases between. The CDR3 runs 15 residues. Germline V CDR1 and CDR2: GTSNPN, SVGIG (reference sequence). The CDR3 sequence: CAWSAWGIGANVLTF. The CDR3 nucleotides are TGTGCCTGGAGTGCCTGGGGGATCGGGGCCAACGTCCTGACTTTC.

The chain combines TRBV6-5 with TRBJ1-5, with 7 nucleotides matching TRBD1. Trimming cost V 6 bases and J 4 bases; bases outside gene matches: 6. CDR1 MNHEY and CDR2 SVGAGI come from the germline V gene. The CDR3 is 14 residues long. The CDR3 DNA follows: TGTGCCAGCAGGGGAGGGGGCTCAAATCAGCCCCAGCATTTT. This codes for CASRGGGSNQPQHF.

As concerns this clone: Other DNA sequences in this specimen translate into the identical CDR3. This chain links TRBV2 with TRBJ1-1, with TRBD1 matching over 8 bases. The CDR3 is 14 residues long. Germline CDR1 and CDR2: SNHLY and FYNNEI. The V gene end was trimmed by 5 bases and the J gene end by 0 bases; junction bases not matched to a gene: 2. For the CDR3, the DNA is TGTGCCAGCAGTCGGGACAGGCTGAACACTGAAGCTTTCTTT. Translation gives CASSRDRLNTEAFF.

This rearrangement joins TRBV20-1 to TRBJ1-2; D is unclear. Trimming cost V 6 bases and J 3 bases, with 5 bases left between them. CDR3 length: 10 amino acids. Germline V gene lookup returns CDR1 DFQATT and CDR2 SNEGSKA (reference sequence). CDR3 bases: TGCAGTGCGAGATACTATGGCTACACCTTC. As protein: CSARYYGYTF.

This rearrangement joins TRBV2 to TRBJ2-1, with a possible D match to TRBD1 (6 bases). Germline values: CDR1 SNHLY, CDR2 FYNNEI. CDR3 length equals 13 residues. V lost 4 bases, J lost 4 bases, and 8 bases lay in between. The CDR3 coding sequence is TGTGCCAGCAGTGGGACAGTGTACAATGAGCAGTTCTTC. Translation gives CASSGTVYNEQFF. Full variable domain (rest looked up from reference TRBV2 and TRBJ2-1): EPEVTQTPSHQVTQMGQEVILRCVPISNHLYFYWYRQILGQKVEFLVSFYNNEISEKSEIFDDQFSVERPDGSNFTLKIRSTKLEDSAMYFCASSGTVYNEQFFGPGTRLTVL.

The genes are TRBV15 and TRBJ1-5; D not certain. CDR1 and CDR2 from the germline V gene are LNHNV and YYDKDF (reference sequence). Trimming removed 5 bases from V and 0 bases from J, with 11 bases in between. This CDR3 region has 15 residues. CDR3 amino acids: CATSWSRVSNQPQHF. In DNA form, the CDR3 reads TGTGCCACCAGCTGGTCTCGTGTTAGCAATCAGCCCCAGCATTTT. Variable domain in full (rest from reference TRBV15 and TRBJ1-5): DAMVIQNPRYQVTQFGKPVTLSCSQTLNHNVMYWYQQKSSQAPKLLFHYYDKDFNNEADTPDNFQSRRPNTSFCFLDIRSPGLGDTAMYLCATSWSRVSNQPQHFGDGTRLSIL.